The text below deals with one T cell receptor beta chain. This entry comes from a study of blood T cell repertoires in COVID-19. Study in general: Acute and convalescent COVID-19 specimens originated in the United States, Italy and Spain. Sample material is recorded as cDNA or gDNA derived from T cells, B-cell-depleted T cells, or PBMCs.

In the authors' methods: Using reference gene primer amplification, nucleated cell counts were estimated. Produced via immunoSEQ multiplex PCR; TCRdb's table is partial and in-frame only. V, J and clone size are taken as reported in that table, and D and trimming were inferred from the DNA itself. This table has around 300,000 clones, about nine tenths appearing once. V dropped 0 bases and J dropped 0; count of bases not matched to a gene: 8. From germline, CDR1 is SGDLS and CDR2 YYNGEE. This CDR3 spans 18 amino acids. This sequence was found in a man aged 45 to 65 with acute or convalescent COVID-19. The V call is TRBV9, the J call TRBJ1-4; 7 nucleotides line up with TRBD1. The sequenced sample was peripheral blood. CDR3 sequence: CASSVAATGPSTNEKLFF. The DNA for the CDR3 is TGTGCCAGCAGCGTAGCGGCGACAGGGCCGTCAACTAATGAAAAACTGTTTTTT.